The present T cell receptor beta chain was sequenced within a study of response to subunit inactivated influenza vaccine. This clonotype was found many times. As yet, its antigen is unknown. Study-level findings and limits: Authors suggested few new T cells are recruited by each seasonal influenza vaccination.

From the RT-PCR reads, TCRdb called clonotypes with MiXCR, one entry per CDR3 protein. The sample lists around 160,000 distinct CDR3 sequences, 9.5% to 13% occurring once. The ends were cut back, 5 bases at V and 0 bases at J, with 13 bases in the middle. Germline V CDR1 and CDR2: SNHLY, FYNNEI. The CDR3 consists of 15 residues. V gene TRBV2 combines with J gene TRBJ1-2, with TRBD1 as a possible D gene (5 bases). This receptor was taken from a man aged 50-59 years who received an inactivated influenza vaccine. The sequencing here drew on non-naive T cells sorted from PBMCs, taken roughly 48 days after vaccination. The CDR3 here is CASSSDSRSNYGYTF. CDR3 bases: TGTGCCAGCAGTTCAGACAGCCGATCTAACTATGGCTACACCTTC.